The clone carrying this TCR beta chain was picked up many times. Its antigen is not identified. Library construction for TCR beta used iRepertoire HTBI primers and Arm-PCR of CDR3 regions. As processed by the authors: The study identified 50 to 70 TRBV and around 15 TRBJ segments across samples. TCRdb redid the calling of the multiplex PCR reads with MiXCR, one entry per CDR3 protein. TCRdb, rather than the study authors, made the V and J calls. The data hold some 330,000 distinct CDR3 sequences, with 12% observed a single time. Time point given: newly diagnosed GD, antithyroid drugs for less than 3 months. PBMC-derived RNA was used for the TCR library. An endocrinology unit in Xi'an, China, supplied the patients. Germline trimming cut 8 bases from V and 4 bases from J; bases unmatched to any gene: 4. This CDR3 contains 12 residues. Germline V gene data show CDR1 as KGHSH and CDR2 as LQKENI. The data originate from a study of regulatory T cells in long-lasting Graves disease.

Whole-study findings and limits: Patients whose Graves' disease persisted exhibited lower TCR diversity than those newly diagnosed. Favored gene segments in persistent disease were TRBV28, TRBJ1-2 and TRBJ2-5.

The data also belong to a second study, concerning T cells in Graves' hyperthyroidism and ophthalmopathy.

The input for sequencing was peripheral blood mononuclear cells (PBMCs), taken at new diagnosis, from a patient treated with antithyroid drugs. The sequence was obtained from a woman younger than 35 with Graves disease. The chain recombines TRBV18 with TRBJ2-7; TRBD1 agrees at 8 bases. Written as DNA, the CDR3 is TGTGCCAGCAGTCACAGGGGGTACGAGCAGTACGTC. Amino acid sequence: CASSHRGYEQYV.